The rows below give T cell receptor beta chains drawn from one sample of a study of beta chain features in type 1 diabetes. Libraries were prepared by immunoSEQ multiplex PCR; TCRdb keeps only in-frame clonotypes and omits some of them. The sample holds over 120,000 clones, more than 9% seen once. The specimen was naive CD4+ T cells from blood. The receptors were sampled from a man younger than 30 in good health. Each CDR3 is given with its conserved first and last residue. The order of the fields is CDR3 length, D gene, J gene, clone size, V gene, CDR3 DNA, CDR3 protein. A D gene is named only where the DNA matches it firmly. Where a row states a size, it is once, few, many or the class of an expanded clone; other rows omit it.

>18|TRBD1|TRBJ1-3|NA|TRBV18
TGTGCCAGCTCACCGGACCCCCCCGGGACAGGGTCTGGAAACACCATATATTTT
CASSPDPPGTGSGNTIYF
>11|NA|TRBJ2-7|many|TRBV23-1
TGCGCCAGCAGTCACCTATACGAGCAGTACTTC
CASSHLYEQYF
>14|TRBD2|TRBJ2-3|few|TRBV7-8
TGTGCCAGCACCCTCAGCGGGGGCACAGATACGCAGTATTTT
CASTLSGGTDTQYF
>15|TRBD1|TRBJ1-6|few|TRBV28
TGTGCCTACGGACAGGGGGTCGACTATAATTCACCCCTCCACTTT
CAYGQGVDYNSPLHF
>16|NA|TRBJ2-1|few|TRBV7-8
TGTGCCAGCAGCTTAGTTAGGACAGAGTTCTACAATGAGCAGTTCTTC
CASSLVRTEFYNEQFF
>15|NA|TRBJ1-3|NA|TRBV6-1
TGTGCCAGCAGTAAAGGACAGAGCTCTGGAAACACCATATATTTT
CASSKGQSSGNTIYF
>15|TRBD1|TRBJ2-1|NA|TRBV25-1
TGTGCCAGCAGTGACGGACAGGCTCGATACAATGAGCAGTTCTTC
CASSDGQARYNEQFF
>12|NA|TRBJ2-7|many|TRBV10-3
TGTGCCATCAGGGACACCTCCTACGAGCAGTACTTC
CAIRDTSYEQYF
>15|TRBD1|TRBJ2-3|many|TRBV4-3
TGCGCCAGCAGCAAACAGGGGGCACGGGCAGATACGCAGTATTTT
CASSKQGARADTQYF
>13|NA|TRBJ2-3|many|TRBV14
TGTGCCAGCAGCCGACGGGGTATTGATACGCAGTATTTT
CASSRRGIDTQYF
>14|NA|TRBJ2-5|few|TRBV15
TGTGCCACCTTTGAGGCAGCGGTCCAAGAGACCCAGTACTTC
CATFEAAVQETQYF
>17|TRBD1|TRBJ1-1|few|TRBV5-1
TGCGCCAGCAGCTTGGCCACGGCAGGGGGCGCGGGGACTGAAGCTTTCTTT
CASSLATAGGAGTEAFF
>16|TRBD2|TRBJ2-7|few|TRBV6-5
TGTGCCAGCAGTTACCTGCGCGGGGGGCAGACCTACGAGCAGTACTTC
CASSYLRGGQTYEQYF
>15|TRBD1|TRBJ2-5|NA|TRBV28
TGTGCCAGCACCGCGGGACAGGGGGCGGGAGAGACCCAGTACTTC
CASTAGQGAGETQYF
>17|TRBD1|TRBJ1-4|few|TRBV28
TGTGCCAGCAGTACCTCGGGACAGGGGGCCCAAGGTGAAAAACTGTTTTTT
CASSTSGQGAQGEKLFF
>19|NA|TRBJ1-2|NA|TRBV4-3
TGCGCCAGCAGCCAAGATGGGGGCGGTTCTACTATTTTGGACTATGGCTACACCTTC
CASSQDGGGSTILDYGYTF
>14|NA|TRBJ1-6|few|TRBV5-4
TGTGCCAGCAGCTTGGCCGGGGGGGATTCACCCCTCCACTTT
CASSLAGGDSPLHF
>11|TRBD2|TRBJ2-1|few|TRBV30
TGTGGGGGGGGCTCCTACAATGAGCAGTTCTTC
CGGGSYNEQFF
>15|TRBD1|TRBJ2-7|NA|TRBV4-3
TGCGCCAGCAGCCAAGTGACAGGGCGATACTACGAGCAGTACTTC
CASSQVTGRYYEQYF
>14|NA|TRBJ2-3|many|TRBV7-9
TGTGCCAGCAGCTTAGGCGGGGAGGCAGATACGCAGTATTTT
CASSLGGEADTQYF
>15|NA|TRBJ2-7|NA|TRBV18
TGTGCCAGCTCACCACCGTCAGGGCTCGGCTACGAGCAGTACTTC
CASSPPSGLGYEQYF
>13|NA|TRBJ1-1|NA|TRBV9
TGTGCCAGCAGCGTCCGGGGTAGTACTGAAGCTTTCTTT
CASSVRGSTEAFF
>16|TRBD2|TRBJ2-5|few|TRBV5-4
TGTGCCAGCAGCTCGGGACTAGCGGGGGCCGGGGAGACCCAGTACTTC
CASSSGLAGAGETQYF
>15|NA|TRBJ1-5|NA|TRBV7-3
TGTGCCAGCAGCTTATTATGGGGGGTGAATCAGCCCCAGCATTTT
CASSLLWGVNQPQHF
>20|TRBD1|TRBJ2-7|NA|TRBV5-1
TGCGCCAGCAGCTTGGGGTTGATCCCCCCGAGGACAGGGAGCTCCTACGAGCAGTACTTC
CASSLGLIPPRTGSSYEQYF
>18|NA|TRBJ2-4|NA|TRBV4-1
TGCGCCAGCAGCCAAGGAGTCTGGACATATGAAAACAAAAACATTCAGTACTTC
CASSQGVWTYENKNIQYF
>15|TRBD1|TRBJ2-5|NA|TRBV7-2
TGTGCCAGCAGCTTAGCCGCAGGGGGCGGCGAGACCCAGTACTTC
CASSLAAGGGETQYF
>16|TRBD2|TRBJ2-1|NA|TRBV9
TGTGCCAGCAGCGTCCCCGGGACTAGCTCCTACAATGAGCAGTTCTTC
CASSVPGTSSYNEQFF
>14|NA|TRBJ2-5|NA|TRBV5-4
TGTGCCAGCAGCTTGGTATCCAGGCAAGAGACCCAGTACTTC
CASSLVSRQETQYF
>15|TRBD2|TRBJ2-1|few|TRBV7-2
TGTGCCAGCAGTCTTAGCGGGGTGATTTACAATGAGCAGTTCTTC
CASSLSGVIYNEQFF
>15|NA|TRBJ2-7|few|TRBV6-5
TGTGCCAGCAGTTACTCGGGCATCGACTCCTACGAGCAGTACTTC
CASSYSGIDSYEQYF
>16|TRBD1|TRBJ1-4|NA|TRBV30
TGTGCCTGGACTCCGCGCCCCGGGACAGGGTATGAAAAACTGTTTTTT
CAWTPRPGTGYEKLFF
>13|TRBD1|TRBJ1-2|NA|TRBV28
TGTGCCAGCAGTCGACCACAGGGGTACGGCTACACCTTC
CASSRPQGYGYTF
>13|NA|TRBJ1-1|few|TRBV30
TGTGCCTGGAGTGGAGGGATGAACACTGAAGCTTTCTTT
CAWSGGMNTEAFF
>14|TRBD1|TRBJ2-5|NA|TRBV28
TGTGCCAGCAGTACGGACAGGGGGCGTGAGACCCAGTACTTC
CASSTDRGRETQYF
>15|NA|TRBJ1-2|NA|TRBV12-2
TGTGCAAGTCGCTTCTACGACAGGGGGAAAGATGGCTACACCTTC
CASRFYDRGKDGYTF
>13|NA|TRBJ1-4|many|TRBV30
TGTGCCTGGAGTTCTGGGGACTCGCTCAAACTGTTTTTT
CAWSSGDSLKLFF
>15|TRBD1|TRBJ2-7|NA|TRBV6-5
TGTGCCATCAGACCAACCGGGACAGGGATCAACGAGCAGTACTTC
CAIRPTGTGINEQYF
>15|NA|TRBJ1-2|NA|TRBV28
TGTGCCAGCAGTTTAGGGGCAGTCCGTCCAAGAGGCTACACCTTC
CASSLGAVRPRGYTF
>14|TRBD1|TRBJ2-5|few|TRBV2
TGTGCCAGCAGCGAGGACAGGGGGATCGAGACCCAGTACTTC
CASSEDRGIETQYF
>15|TRBD2|TRBJ2-1|NA|TRBV27
TGTGCCAGCAGTTCTAGCGGGGGGGCTTACAATGAGCAGTTCTTC
CASSSSGGAYNEQFF
>17|NA|TRBJ1-5|NA|TRBV4-3
TGCGCCAGCAGCCAAGGGCCTAGCGCTTATAGCAATCAGCCCCAGCATTTT
CASSQGPSAYSNQPQHF
>16|TRBD2|TRBJ2-5|few|TRBV6-6
TGTGCCAGCAGCCCCCCTAGCGGGGGGGAACAAGAGACCCAGTACTTC
CASSPPSGGEQETQYF
>18|TRBD1|TRBJ1-6|NA|TRBV27
TGTGCCAGCAGTGGACTGGGACAGGGCAAGTCCTATAATTCACCCCTCCACTTT
CASSGLGQGKSYNSPLHF
>17|TRBD2|TRBJ2-5|NA|TRBV7-6
TGTGCCAGCAGCTTAGGGCCGGGCGCGGGGGTACAAGAGACCCAGTACTTC
CASSLGPGAGVQETQYF
>14|TRBD2|TRBJ2-1|many|TRBV28
TGTGCCAGCAGTTTGCGGGGGTCCTACAATGAGCAGTTCTTC
CASSLRGSYNEQFF
>16|TRBD1|TRBJ2-7|few|TRBV7-2
TGTGCCAGCAGCTTAGACCCTGGGACAGGGGGCAGCTCGCGGTACTTC
CASSLDPGTGGSSRYF
>13|NA|TRBJ2-3|NA|TRBV30
TGTGCCTGGAGAATAGGGGTAACAGATACGCAGTATTTT
CAWRIGVTDTQYF
>15|TRBD1|TRBJ1-4|NA|TRBV27
TGTGCCAGCAGTAAGCGGACAGGGACTAATGAAAAACTGTTTTTT
CASSKRTGTNEKLFF
>12|NA|TRBJ1-1|few|TRBV5-6
TGTGCCAGCAGCCTCAGGGGTCCTGAAGCTTTCTTT
CASSLRGPEAFF
>18|NA|TRBJ2-6|many|TRBV18
TGTGCCAGCTCACCACCGGCCCACAGCTACTCTGGGGCCAACGTCCTGACTTTC
CASSPPAHSYSGANVLTF
>16|TRBD2|TRBJ2-2|few|TRBV5-1
TGCGCCAGCAGCTTGCATCCTAGCGGAAACACCGGGGAGCTGTTTTTT
CASSLHPSGNTGELFF
>13|NA|TRBJ1-5|few|TRBV11-2
TGTGCCAGCAGCTTAGGACAGGACCAGCCCCAGCATTTT
CASSLGQDQPQHF
>13|NA|TRBJ2-7|NA|TRBV30
TGTGCCTGGAGTGTACAGACCCCCTACGAGCAGTACTTC
CAWSVQTPYEQYF